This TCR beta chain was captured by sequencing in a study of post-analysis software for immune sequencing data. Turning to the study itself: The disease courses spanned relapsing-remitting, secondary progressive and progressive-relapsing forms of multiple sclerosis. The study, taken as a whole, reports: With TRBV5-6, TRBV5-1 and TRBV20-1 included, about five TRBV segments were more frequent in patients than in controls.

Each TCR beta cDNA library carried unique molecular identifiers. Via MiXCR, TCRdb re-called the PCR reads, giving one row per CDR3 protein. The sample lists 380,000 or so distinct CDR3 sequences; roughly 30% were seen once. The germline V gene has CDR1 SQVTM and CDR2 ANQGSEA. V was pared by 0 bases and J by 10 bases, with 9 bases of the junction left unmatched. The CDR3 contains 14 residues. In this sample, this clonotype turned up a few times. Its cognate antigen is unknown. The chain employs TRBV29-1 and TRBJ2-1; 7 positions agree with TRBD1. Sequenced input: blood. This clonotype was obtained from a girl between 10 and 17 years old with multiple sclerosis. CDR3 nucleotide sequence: TGCAGCGTTGAAGATCGTGACAGGGAAGGCGAGCAGTTCTTC. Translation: CSVEDRDREGEQFF.